The 16 T cell receptor beta chains reported below all come from one sample, sequenced in a study of CD8+ T cells in alopecia areata. Extraction and reverse transcription of RNA yielded cDNA as the sequencing template. Profiled with immunoSEQ multiplex PCR; TCRdb holds only in-frame clones, not every one. This table has about 140,000 clones, 85% to 90% appearing once. As to treatment: oral pan-JAK inhibitor, 5-10 mg twice daily. Sequenced here: CD8+ T cells sorted from blood, sampled at week 4, from a patient treated with tofacitinib. The receptors come from a human donor with alopecia areata.

The chain links TRBV12-5 to TRBJ2-6; TRBD1 is a possible D gene (6 bases). V lost 4 bases and J 12 bases, leaving 7 bases between the germline ends. The CDR3 contains 11 residues. CDR1 and CDR2 from the germline V gene are LGHNT and FRNRAP. CDR3 residues: CASGWDTVLTF. CDR3 sequence (DNA): TGTGCTAGTGGTTGGGACACCGTCCTGACTTTC.

The chain joins TRBV30 to TRBJ1-1, with no clear D. This CDR3 comprises 14 residues. Between the trimmed V and J ends, which lost 0 bases and 7 bases, there was a span of 15 bases. Per the germline V gene, CDR1 is GTSNPN and CDR2 is SVGIG (reference sequence). CDR3 in amino acids: CAWSVSSRVDEAFF. CDR3 nucleotide sequence: TGTGCCTGGAGTGTTTCGTCCCGAGTGGATGAAGCTTTCTTT.

The chain employs TRBV29-1 and TRBJ2-3; perhaps TRBD1 as D (6 bases). This CDR3 contains 14 residues. Germline-derived CDR1 and CDR2 are SQVTM and ANQGSEA. The V end was cut by 2 bases, the J end by 2 bases, with 11 bases between. The CDR3 sequence: CSVEWGRVTDTQYF. In nucleotides, the CDR3 is TGCAGCGTTGAATGGGGGCGGGTCACAGATACGCAGTATTTT.

The V call is TRBV11-2, the J call TRBJ2-1; D gene uncertain. The V gene lost 4 bases and the J gene lost 5 bases, with 3 bases spanning the gap. Germline values: CDR1 SGHAT, CDR2 FQNNGV. The CDR3 loop spans 11 amino acids. CDR3 nucleotide sequence: TGTGCCAGCAGCTCTAACAATGAGCAGTTCTTC. As protein: CASSSNNEQFF. The whole variable domain, filled in from reference TRBV11-2 and TRBJ2-1, reads EAGVAQSPRYKIIEKRQSVAFWCNPISGHATLYWYQQILGQGPKLLIQFQNNGVVDDSQLPKDRFSAERLKGVDSTLKIQPAKLEDSAVYLCASSSNNEQFFGPGTRLTVL.

The genes are TRBV4-1 and TRBJ2-1, with 8 positions matching TRBD2. This CDR3 contains 16 residues. Per the germline V gene, CDR1 is MGHRA and CDR2 is YSYEKL. V dropped 3 bases and J dropped 0; count of bases not matched to a gene: 4. CDR3 nucleotides: TGCGCCAGCAGCCACGGAACTAGCGGCTCCTACAATGAGCAGTTCTTC. Its protein product is CASSHGTSGSYNEQFF.

The rearrangement uses TRBV5-4 and TRBJ2-7, with D unclear. From germline, CDR1 is SGHNT and CDR2 YYREEE (reference sequence). V was pared by 0 bases and J by 0 bases, with 10 bases between. The length of the CDR3 is 15 residues. The CDR3 DNA reads TGTGCCAGCAGCTTGGGGGCAGCCCTCTCCTACGAGCAGTACTTC. Its protein product is CASSLGAALSYEQYF.

This clone came up once. The chain has TRBV4-1 and TRBJ2-1, with D maybe TRBD2 (5 bases). Germline CDR1 and CDR2: MGHRA and YSYEKL. V was trimmed by 4 bases and J by 6 bases, leaving 13 bases between them. This CDR3 contains 14 residues. The CDR3 nucleotides read TGCGCCAGCAGCCCCGGGGAGCTTCGCAATGAGCAGTTCTTC. It is translated as CASSPGELRNEQFF.

The chain joins TRBV2 to TRBJ1-2; 11 bases agree with TRBD1. This CDR3 has 15 residues. Trimming removed 4 bases from V and 7 bases from J; junction bases left unmatched: 8. CDR1 SNHLY and CDR2 FYNNEI come from the germline V gene. CDR3 in amino acids: CASSGTGGAYGGYTF. CDR3 bases: TGTGCCAGCAGTGGGACAGGGGGCGCATATGGTGGCTACACCTTC.

V and J are TRBV27 and TRBJ2-7, with D possibly TRBD2 on 6 matching bases. The V end was cut by 3 bases, the J end by 2 bases, with 8 bases between. This CDR3 comprises 13 residues. Germline V gene data show CDR1 as MNHEY and CDR2 as SMNVEV (reference sequence). Here the CDR3 reads CASSFRGTYEQYF. In DNA form, the CDR3 reads TGTGCCAGCAGTTTCCGGGGGACCTACGAGCAGTACTTC.

The chain carries TRBV4-2 and TRBJ2-7; D remains ambiguous. CDR1 and CDR2 (germline): LGHNA, YNFKEQ. Trimming pared 0 bases from V and 5 bases from J, leaving 11 bases between. This CDR3 has 14 residues. CDR3: CASSQDEISDEQYF. CDR3 bases: TGTGCCAGCAGCCAAGATGAGATCAGCGACGAGCAGTACTTC.

The CDR3 sequence is CSVEYSGSSYEQYF. The CDR3 nucleotides are TGCAGCGTTGAGTATAGCGGGAGCTCCTACGAGCAGTACTTC. V usage is TRBV29-1 and J usage is TRBJ2-7, with 9 bases matching TRBD2. V gave up 3 bases and J gave up 0 bases; unmatched junction bases: 3. This CDR3 region has 14 residues. CDR1 is SQVTM, CDR2 ANQGSEA, per germline.

The CDR3 coding sequence is TGCGCCAGCAGCCAAGGACACTTAATGAACACTGAAGCTTTCTTT. Translated: CASSQGHLMNTEAFF. The V call is TRBV4-1, the J call TRBJ1-1; D unresolved. The germline V and J ends were trimmed by 1 base and 0 bases, with 9 bases remaining between them. CDR3 length: 15 residues. Looked up from germline, CDR1 is MGHRA and CDR2 is YSYEKL.

The rearrangement uses TRBV25-1 and TRBJ2-4; TRBD2 might be the D (5 bases). The V and J ends lost 4 bases and 0 bases respectively, with 10 bases between them. The CDR3 has 15 residues. Germline V gene sequence: CDR1 MGHDK, CDR2 SYGVNS. This chain's CDR3 is CASSGGLIAKNIQYF. The CDR3 DNA is TGTGCCAGCAGTGGTGGACTGATAGCCAAAAACATTCAGTACTTC. The complete variable domain, with remaining parts taken from reference TRBV25-1 and TRBJ2-4, reads EADIYQTPRYLVIGTGKKITLECSQTMGHDKMYWYQQDPGMELHLIHYSYGVNSTEKGDLSSESTVSRIRTEHFPLTLESARPSHTSQYLCASSGGLIAKNIQYFGAGTRLSVL.

The chain couples TRBV4-1 to TRBJ2-7, with a possible D match to TRBD1 (5 bases). The CDR3 sequence is 14 residues long. Germline V gene data show CDR1 as MGHRA and CDR2 as YSYEKL. Trimming stripped 0 bases from V and 1 base from J, with 7 bases between. The CDR3 spells CASSQEDSSYEQYF. CDR3 DNA: TGCGCCAGCAGCCAAGAAGACAGTTCCTACGAGCAGTACTTC.

This chain joins TRBV5-1 and TRBJ2-1; D not certain. Germline CDR1 reads SGHRS; CDR2 reads YFSETQ. The CDR3 is made up of 14 amino acids. Trimming removed 3 bases at V and 6 bases at J, with 13 bases between. DNA for the CDR3: TGCGCCAGCAGCTATAGTAGCCCCCTCAATGAGCAGTTCTTC. Protein: CASSYSSPLNEQFF.

The rearrangement uses TRBV30 and TRBJ2-7; 10 nucleotides line up with TRBD1. Germline CDR1 is GTSNPN and CDR2 is SVGIG (reference sequence). The CDR3 has 14 residues. The trim removed 5 bases at V and 6 bases at J, leaving 10 bases unmatched. This chain's CDR3 is CAWDSGTGVGEQYF. In DNA form, the CDR3 reads TGTGCCTGGGACTCCGGGACAGGGGTTGGCGAGCAGTACTTC.